The rows below give T cell receptor beta chains drawn from one sample of a study of T cells in Graves' hyperthyroidism and ophthalmopathy. One entry per CDR3 protein results from TCRdb running MiXCR on the multiplex PCR reads. The repertoire holds 500,000 to 650,000 distinct CDR3 sequences, with over 35% as singletons. The specimen was peripheral blood or thyroid tissue (not recorded which). These receptors came from an adult woman with Graves' disease, either hyperthyroidism or ophthalmopathy (not recorded which). Each CDR3 is given with its conserved first and last residue. D genes are given only for firm matches. Not every row has a clone size; where given, it reads once, few, many or a size class.

DNA: TGTGCCAGCAGCTTCGACTTTGGCGAGCAGTACTTC
CDR3: CASSFDFGEQYF
size: -
J: TRBJ2-7
D: -
V: TRBV7-2

DNA: TGCAGTGCTGAGGGGGGGACTAGCGGGAGAAAGTACTTC
CDR3: CSAEGGTSGRKYF
size: -
J: TRBJ2-7
D: TRBD2
V: TRBV20-1

DNA: TGTGCCAGCAGCTTAGGTGCAGGGGGCGAGCAGTACTTC
CDR3: CASSLGAGGEQYF
size: few
J: TRBJ2-7
D: TRBD1
V: TRBV7-6

DNA: TGCAGTGCTAGAGATGTCCTAGACAGGGCCTACGTCCTGACTTTC
CDR3: CSARDVLDRAYVLTF
size: once
J: TRBJ2-6
D: TRBD1
V: TRBV20-1

DNA: TGTGCCAGCGTTGTCCGGACAGCGAACACTGAAGCTTTCTTT
CDR3: CASVVRTANTEAFF
size: -
J: TRBJ1-1
D: -
V: TRBV6-2/TRBV6-3

DNA: TGTGCCATCAGGGGACAGGGGGCGGGCACTGAAGCTTTCTTT
CDR3: CAIRGQGAGTEAFF
size: many
J: TRBJ1-1
D: TRBD1
V: TRBV10-3

DNA: TGTGCCAGCAGCTCCCGGGGAGGTCGCAGGAATTCACCCCTCCACTTT
CDR3: CASSSRGGRRNSPLHF
size: many
J: TRBJ1-6
D: -
V: TRBV5-6

DNA: TGCGCCAGCAGCCAAGCCCGGGGCGCAGAGCCCCAGCATTTT
CDR3: CASSQARGAEPQHF
size: -
J: TRBJ1-5
D: -
V: TRBV4-3

DNA: TGTGCCATCGGAGGTGACGGGTACAGACCCCTCCACTTT
CDR3: CAIGGDGYRPLHF
size: few
J: TRBJ1-6
D: -
V: TRBV10-3

DNA: TGCGCCAGCAGCCCCAGCGGGGGGGGGAGAGACGAGCAGTACTTC
CDR3: CASSPSGGGRDEQYF
size: -
J: TRBJ2-7
D: TRBD2
V: TRBV5-1

DNA: TGTGCCAGCAGCTCAGCCGGGACAGGGATATACGAGCAGTACTTC
CDR3: CASSSAGTGIYEQYF
size: -
J: TRBJ2-7
D: TRBD1
V: TRBV7-9

DNA: TGTGCCACCAGTGGAAGTACAGGGGAACATGGCTACACCTTC
CDR3: CATSGSTGEHGYTF
size: -
J: TRBJ1-2
D: TRBD1
V: TRBV6-1

DNA: TGTGCCAGCCCGGAGGGCTACACCTTC
CDR3: CASPEGYTF
size: many
J: TRBJ1-2
D: -
V: TRBV7-2

DNA: TGTGCCAGCAGCTTGACAGGGGAGATTTCACCCCTCCACTTT
CDR3: CASSLTGEISPLHF
size: -
J: TRBJ1-6
D: TRBD1
V: TRBV7-9

DNA: TGCAGTGCTGTGGGGGCCGAAGAGACCCAGCATTTT
CDR3: CSAVGAEETQHF
size: -
J: TRBJ1-5
D: -
V: TRBV20-1

DNA: TGCAGCGTAGTCAGACTTGCGGGAGGGGACTACGAGCAGTACTTC
CDR3: CSVVRLAGGDYEQYF
size: few
J: TRBJ2-7
D: TRBD2
V: TRBV29-1

DNA: TGCAGCTCACAGGAAGGGGTTGAAGCTTTCTTT
CDR3: CSSQEGVEAFF
size: -
J: TRBJ1-1
D: -
V: TRBV29-1

DNA: TGTGCCAGCAGTACAAACAACAGGGAACGAGCTTTCTTT
CDR3: CASSTNNRERAFF
size: many
J: TRBJ1-1
D: -
V: TRBV6-6

DNA: TGTGCCAGCAGCCCAGGGGTGGGACAGGACACTGAAGCTTTCTTT
CDR3: CASSPGVGQDTEAFF
size: many
J: TRBJ1-1
D: TRBD1
V: TRBV7-9

DNA: TGTGCCAGTACCCTGGTAGCAGGAGGGTCCTACGAGCAGTACTTC
CDR3: CASTLVAGGSYEQYF
size: many
J: TRBJ2-7
D: -
V: TRBV19

DNA: TGTGCCAGCAGTGAGACAGGGATCACCGGGGAGCTGTTTTTT
CDR3: CASSETGITGELFF
size: many
J: TRBJ2-2
D: TRBD1
V: TRBV25-1

DNA: TGTGCCAGCAGCTTAAGTCCGGCTGACGAGCAGTACTTC
CDR3: CASSLSPADEQYF
size: many
J: TRBJ2-7
D: -
V: TRBV7-2

DNA: TGTGCCAGCAGTGAAAGGGGGGGCAGGGAGACCCAGTACTTC
CDR3: CASSERGGRETQYF
size: -
J: TRBJ2-5
D: -
V: TRBV2

DNA: TGCAGCGTTCGGGGCCCTGGGGCCAACGTCCTGACTTTC
CDR3: CSVRGPGANVLTF
size: few
J: TRBJ2-6
D: -
V: TRBV29-1

DNA: TGCAGTGCCCAGGGAGGGAACAATTCACCCCTCCACTTT
CDR3: CSAQGGNNSPLHF
size: -
J: TRBJ1-6
D: -
V: TRBV20-1

DNA: TGTGCCACCAGCAGAGGAACGGGCACGGCTTTCTTT
CDR3: CATSRGTGTAFF
size: few
J: TRBJ1-1
D: -
V: TRBV15

DNA: TGTGCCAGTTTTCGGGAGACCCTATCCGAGCAGTACTTC
CDR3: CASFRETLSEQYF
size: -
J: TRBJ2-7
D: -
V: TRBV2

DNA: TGTGCCACCCGGTCGATACAAGAGACCCAGTACTTC
CDR3: CATRSIQETQYF
size: -
J: TRBJ2-5
D: -
V: TRBV19

DNA: TGTGCCAGCAGCTCCCTAGACAGCCAAGAGACCCAGTACTTC
CDR3: CASSSLDSQETQYF
size: -
J: TRBJ2-5
D: -
V: TRBV7-2

DNA: TGTGCCAGCAGTGAAGTTGATGACGAAGCTTTCTTT
CDR3: CASSEVDDEAFF
size: -
J: TRBJ1-1
D: -
V: TRBV2

DNA: TGTGCCAGCAGTGAAAACAGGGGGGGGTACAATGAGCAGTTCTTC
CDR3: CASSENRGGYNEQFF
size: few
J: TRBJ2-1
D: -
V: TRBV2

DNA: TGTGCCAGTAGTGCCGGGACAGATTTTCGTCAGCCCCAGCATTTT
CDR3: CASSAGTDFRQPQHF
size: -
J: TRBJ1-5
D: TRBD1
V: TRBV19

DNA: TGTGCCAGCAGCCCACACTCGGGACGTACTAATGAAAAACCGTTTTTT
CDR3: CASSPHSGRTNEKPFF
size: -
J: TRBJ1-4
D: -
V: TRBV12-3/TRBV12-4

DNA: TGCAGTGCCGCGCAGGGGACGGTGAACACTGAAGCTTTCTTT
CDR3: CSAAQGTVNTEAFF
size: -
J: TRBJ1-1
D: -
V: TRBV20-1

DNA: TGTGCCAGTAGTACCTCCGGGACTCTGGTTGAAAAACTGTTTTTT
CDR3: CASSTSGTLVEKLFF
size: many
J: TRBJ1-4
D: -
V: TRBV19

DNA: TGTGCCAGCAGCCACCCCCCGAGTGGCGTATTTTACGAGCAGTACTTC
CDR3: CASSHPPSGVFYEQYF
size: -
J: TRBJ2-7
D: -
V: TRBV11-1

DNA: TGTGCCAGCAGTGAACTGACAGGGGGGGATAATTCACCCCTCCACTTT
CDR3: CASSELTGGDNSPLHF
size: -
J: TRBJ1-6
D: TRBD1
V: TRBV2

DNA: TGTGCCAGCAGTCCCAAGGGGACTAATGAAAAACTGTTTTTT
CDR3: CASSPKGTNEKLFF
size: -
J: TRBJ1-4
D: -
V: TRBV7-2

DNA: TGTGCCATCAGGACAGGGTCCACCGGGGAGCTGTTTTTT
CDR3: CAIRTGSTGELFF
size: -
J: TRBJ2-2
D: TRBD1
V: TRBV10-3

DNA: TGCGCCAGCAGTGGGACAGGGATGAACACTGAAGCTTTCTTT
CDR3: CASSGTGMNTEAFF
size: once
J: TRBJ1-1
D: TRBD1
V: TRBV10-1

DNA: TGTGCCAGCAGTGGCATTCACACTGAAGCTTTCTTT
CDR3: CASSGIHTEAFF
size: -
J: TRBJ1-1
D: -
V: TRBV25-1

DNA: TGTGCCAGTAGTACCGGACAGGGAGGACATTCCTACGAGCAGTACTTC
CDR3: CASSTGQGGHSYEQYF
size: few
J: TRBJ2-7
D: TRBD1
V: TRBV19

DNA: TGCAGTGCTAGGCGACAGGGGGCCTATAATTCACCCCTCCACTTT
CDR3: CSARRQGAYNSPLHF
size: -
J: TRBJ1-6
D: TRBD1
V: TRBV20-1

DNA: TGTGCCAGTTCCGGGACAGGGGCAAGCTCCTATAATTCACCCCTCCACTTT
CDR3: CASSGTGASSYNSPLHF
size: -
J: TRBJ1-6
D: TRBD1
V: TRBV19

DNA: TGCGCCAGCAGCCAAGGGGGGCAGGCGGGCGTGCTTTTCTTT
CDR3: CASSQGGQAGVLFF
size: -
J: TRBJ1-1
D: -
V: TRBV4-1

DNA: TGTGCCAGCAGCCCCGGACAGACCTATGGCTACACCTTC
CDR3: CASSPGQTYGYTF
size: -
J: TRBJ1-2
D: -
V: TRBV7-2

DNA: TGTGCCATCAGTGGAGGTAGCGGGAGTGCAAACAATGAGCAGTTCTTC
CDR3: CAISGGSGSANNEQFF
size: -
J: TRBJ2-1
D: TRBD2
V: TRBV10-3

DNA: TGTGCCAGCAGGGGACAGGGTCGAGAGACCCAGTACTTC
CDR3: CASRGQGRETQYF
size: few
J: TRBJ2-5
D: TRBD1
V: TRBV2

DNA: TGCAGTGCCCACACGACAGGGCCACTTGAAGCTTTCTTT
CDR3: CSAHTTGPLEAFF
size: -
J: TRBJ1-1
D: TRBD1
V: TRBV20-1

DNA: TGCAGTGCTAGAGAGGACAGGTGGGCCTACGAGCAGTACTTC
CDR3: CSAREDRWAYEQYF
size: many
J: TRBJ2-7
D: TRBD1
V: TRBV20-1

DNA: TGTGCCAGCAGCTCCCAGGGGAGCAATCAGCCCCAGCATTTT
CDR3: CASSSQGSNQPQHF
size: many
J: TRBJ1-5
D: -
V: TRBV7-2

DNA: TGTACCAGCAGTGAACAACAGGGAGGCTATGGCTACACCTTC
CDR3: CTSSEQQGGYGYTF
size: many
J: TRBJ1-2
D: -
V: TRBV6-1

DNA: TGTGCCACCAGCCCCACTCCCGACAGGTCCTACGAGCAGCACTTC
CDR3: CATSPTPDRSYEQHF
size: -
J: TRBJ2-7
D: -
V: TRBV15

DNA: TGTGCCATCAGAGCGGTTTCATCCTACGAGCAGTACTTC
CDR3: CAIRAVSSYEQYF
size: -
J: TRBJ2-7
D: -
V: TRBV12-3/TRBV12-4